The entry that follows covers one T cell receptor beta chain sequence. Its antigen remains unknown. CDR3 length: 17 amino acids. Per germline, CDR1 SEHNR and CDR2 FQNEAQ (reference sequence). V shed 4 bases and J shed 2 bases, with 20 bases lying between them. The sample belongs to a study of immune cell composition in non-small cell lung cancer. Sequencing used immunoSEQ multiplex PCR; TCRdb keeps in-frame clones, though not all of them. The table lists about 11,000 clones, 50% to 75% of them singletons. Template was genomic DNA from frozen, unsorted single-cell suspensions. Study-level results: No significant correlation existed between pack-years smoked and tumour clonality. Dominant in vivo tumour-associated clones were not shown to share tumour-reactive sequences. Tumour-associated clones >0.5% occurred in roughly 35% of adenocarcinomas, under 85% of squamous.

The sequenced sample was lung tumor tissue. The receptor's source is a human donor with non-small cell lung cancer. J is TRBJ1-2 and V is TRBV7-9; D might be TRBD1 (6 bases). The CDR3 here is CASSSGYRTEINYGYTF. CDR3 DNA sequence: TGTGCCAGCAGCTCCGGGTATAGGACAGAGATCAACTATGGCTACACCTTC.